This TCR beta chain was sequenced for a study of blood T cell repertoires in COVID-19. Whole-study context: Collection of acute and convalescent COVID-19 samples took place in the United States, Italy and Spain. From T cells, B-cell-depleted T cells, or PBMCs came the material, which was cDNA or gDNA.

Trimming took off 3 bases at V and 0 bases at J, with 3 bases between the two ends. The CDR3 runs 13 residues. Per germline, CDR1 SEHNR and CDR2 FQNEAQ (reference sequence). Concerning this clone itself: Other nucleotide sequences in the sample specify the same CDR3.

Authors' analysis steps: Scientists estimated how many nucleated cells there were by amplifying reference gene primers. The data were produced by immunoSEQ multiplex PCR, yet TCRdb's version contains in-frame clones alone and is incomplete. V, J and clone size are those of that table, while D and trimming were read from the DNA. The profile shows about 220,000 clones, about 86% of them singletons. This clonotype originated in a woman in her fifties or sixties with acute or convalescent COVID-19. The rearrangement uses TRBV7-9 and TRBJ2-1; no reliable D call. The sample comprised peripheral blood. The CDR3 reads CASSFSSYNEQFF. In nucleotides, the CDR3 is TGTGCCAGCAGCTTCAGCTCCTACAATGAGCAGTTCTTC.